This T cell receptor (beta chain) was sequenced for a study of shared clonotypes between healthy human individuals. This table comes from immunoSEQ multiplex PCR, and its TCRdb copy is limited to in-frame clones, with some not included. The sample yields approximately 530,000 clones, approximately 94% seen once. This CDR3 has 15 amino acids. V shed 0 bases and J shed 1 base, with 10 bases lying between them. Germline V CDR1 and CDR2: GTSNPN, SVGIG (reference sequence). The count of this clone is one. The split of CD4+ cells yielded CD45RA+ naive and CD45RA-negative memory subsets. This clonotype originated in a woman under 40 in good health. Sequencing was done on a sample of naive CD4+ T cells sorted from blood. Subset: CD45RA+ positively selected. The chain couples TRBV30 to TRBJ2-1; the D is unclear. CDR3 protein: CAWSVEWVSYNEQFF. CDR3 sequence (DNA): TGTGCCTGGAGTGTAGAGTGGGTATCCTACAATGAGCAGTTCTTC.